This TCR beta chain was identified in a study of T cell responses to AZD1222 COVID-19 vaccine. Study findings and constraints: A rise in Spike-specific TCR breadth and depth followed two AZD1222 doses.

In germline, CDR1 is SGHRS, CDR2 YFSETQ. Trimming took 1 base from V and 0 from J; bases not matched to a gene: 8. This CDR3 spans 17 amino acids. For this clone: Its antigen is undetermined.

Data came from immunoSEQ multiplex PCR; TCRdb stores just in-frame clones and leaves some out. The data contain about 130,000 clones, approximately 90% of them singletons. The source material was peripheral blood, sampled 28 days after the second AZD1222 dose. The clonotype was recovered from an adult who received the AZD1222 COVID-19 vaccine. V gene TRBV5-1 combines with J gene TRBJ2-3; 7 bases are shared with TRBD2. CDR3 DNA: TGCGCCAGCAGCTTGCGCGTTGGGACTACTAGCACAGATACGCAGTATTTT. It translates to CASSLRVGTTSTDTQYF. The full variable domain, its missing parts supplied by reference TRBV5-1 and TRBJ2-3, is KAGVTQTPRYLIKTRGQQVTLSCSPISGHRSVSWYQQTPGQGLQFLFEYFSETQRNKGNFPGRFSGRQFSNSRSEMNVSTLELGDSALYLCASSLRVGTTSTDTQYFGPGTRLTVL.